Below, 25 T cell receptor beta chains from the same sample are listed, as sequenced in a study of T-cell memory formation after mild COVID-19. TCRdb called the 5' RACE reads again in MiXCR, with one record for every CDR3 protein. This table holds 150,000 to 200,000 distinct CDR3 sequences, about a third found once. Material: PBMCs or a T cell subset sorted from them (not recorded which). These receptors came from an adult woman who had mild COVID-19 (a few samples of this study predate the infection). Cell type and time point are not known.

The J gene is TRBJ2-1, the V gene TRBV30, with TRBD2 matching over 8 bases. Looked up from germline, CDR1 is GTSNPN and CDR2 is SVGIG (reference sequence). V shed 5 bases, J shed 7 bases, and the junction held 10 bases outside the gene matches. The CDR3 is 14 residues long. For the CDR3, the DNA is TGTGCCTGGGTTGGGGTAGCGGGATGGAATGAGCAGTTCTTC. Residues: CAWVGVAGWNEQFF.

This clonotype was picked up a small number of times. The chain couples TRBV7-6 to TRBJ1-1; unclear D gene. Germline CDR1 and CDR2: SGHVS and FNYEAQ. The ends were cut back, 2 bases at V and 0 bases at J, with 16 bases in the middle. The CDR3 length is 17 residues. CDR3 amino acids: CASSLSPGNPMNTEAFF. The CDR3 coding sequence is TGTGCCAGCAGCTTATCCCCCGGAAACCCCATGAACACTGAAGCTTTCTTT.

This clonotype was counted only a few times. The chain combines TRBV11-2 with TRBJ2-1; TRBD1 or TRBD2 may be the D gene (7 bases each). The CDR3 extends over 16 amino acids. Germline lookup yields CDR1 SGHAT and CDR2 FQNNGV. Trimming stripped 5 bases from V and 2 bases from J, with 16 bases between. This chain's CDR3 is CASSPGGATPYNEQFF. The CDR3 bases are TGTGCCAGCAGCCCAGGGGGGGCGACCCCCTACAATGAGCAGTTCTTC.

This clonotype was counted a few times. The genes are TRBV11-2 and TRBJ2-7, with TRBD1 matching 9 bases. V lost 9 bases, J lost 3 bases, and 6 bases stayed unmatched. This CDR3 region has 13 residues. Germline V lookup: CDR1 SGHAT, CDR2 FQNNGV. The CDR3 nucleotides are TGTGCCAGTTGGGGGGACAGGGTCTACGAGCAGTACTTC. Its protein product is CASWGDRVYEQYF.

The gene calls are TRBV27 and TRBJ2-1; perhaps TRBD1 as D (5 bases). V was shortened by 3 bases and J by 8 bases, with 11 bases between the two germline ends. The CDR3 covers 13 residues. Germline loops: CDR1 MNHEY, CDR2 SMNVEV (reference sequence). CDR3 protein: CASSFWGYDEQFF. In DNA form, the CDR3 reads TGTGCCAGCAGTTTTTGGGGCTATGATGAGCAGTTCTTC.

The CDR3 region is CASSQKGRGTEAFF. CDR3 in DNA: TGTGCCAGCAGCCAAAAGGGCAGGGGAACTGAAGCTTTCTTT. The chain uses TRBV3-1 and TRBJ1-1; the D gene is possibly TRBD1 (6 bases). The germline V gene encodes CDR1 LGHDT and CDR2 YNNKEL (reference sequence). The CDR3 is 14 amino acids. V shed 2 bases and J shed 5 bases, with 12 bases lying between them.

V gene TRBV6-6 combines with J gene TRBJ2-3; 8 bases line up with TRBD2. Germline V gene sequence: CDR1 MNHNY, CDR2 SVGAGI (reference sequence). V dropped 7 bases and J dropped 4; count of bases not matched to a gene: 7. This CDR3 is built from 14 residues. The CDR3 is CASMVAGISDTQYF. For the CDR3, the DNA is TGTGCCAGCATGGTAGCGGGAATCTCAGATACGCAGTATTTT.

The rearrangement links TRBV7-7 to TRBJ2-5; D gene ambiguous. V was shortened by 2 bases and J by 5 bases, with 15 bases between the two germline ends. Germline loops: CDR1 SSHAT, CDR2 FNYEAQ (reference sequence). The CDR3 loop spans 15 amino acids. The CDR3 loop is CASSLSWNQRETQYF. CDR3 sequence (DNA): TGTGCCAGCAGCTTATCTTGGAACCAGAGGGAGACCCAGTACTTC.

The CDR3 sequence is CASSLGEETQYF. DNA for the CDR3: TGCGCCAGCAGCCTGGGGGAGGAGACCCAGTACTTC. The chain joins TRBV5-1 to TRBJ2-5; TRBD1 or TRBD2 may be the D gene (5 bases each). CDR1 and CDR2 (germline): SGHRS, YFSETQ. Deletions cut 4 bases from V and 5 bases from J, with 9 bases between. The CDR3 totals 12 residues.

The chain has TRBV29-1 and TRBJ2-2; a possible D gene is TRBD1 (5 bases). From germline, CDR1 is SQVTM and CDR2 ANQGSEA. The CDR3 runs to 16 residues. The V and J ends lost 7 bases and 3 bases respectively, with 21 bases between them. CDR3 sequence: CSAATWGGADTGELFF. The CDR3, as DNA: TGCAGCGCAGCGACGTGGGGTGGGGCGGACACCGGGGAGCTGTTTTTT.

This clonotype has just a few counts. J is TRBJ2-7 and V is TRBV5-1; TRBD2 matches at 10 bases. The germline V gene has CDR1 SGHRS and CDR2 YFSETQ. V was clipped by 7 bases and J by 3 bases; unmatched bases: 7. This CDR3 comprises 14 residues. CDR3 region: CASGLLAGNYEQYF. Written as DNA, the CDR3 is TGCGCCAGCGGACTACTAGCGGGGAACTACGAGCAGTACTTC. Full variable domain (outside the CDR3, taken from reference TRBV5-1 and TRBJ2-7): KAGVTQTPRYLIKTRGQQVTLSCSPISGHRSVSWYQQTPGQGLQFLFEYFSETQRNKGNFPGRFSGRQFSNSRSEMNVSTLELGDSALYLCASGLLAGNYEQYFGPGTRLTVT.

This rearrangement joins TRBV2 to TRBJ2-7; TRBD2 agrees at 10 bases. The CDR3 has 13 residues. Germline V lookup: CDR1 SNHLY, CDR2 FYNNEI. The V segment lost 9 bases and the J segment 0 bases; nucleotides outside the gene matches: 2. CDR3 sequence reads: CARTSGNSYEQYF. The CDR3 DNA reads TGTGCCAGAACTAGCGGGAACTCCTACGAGCAGTACTTC.

V and J are TRBV30 and TRBJ2-3; 7 bases are a match to TRBD1. Germline CDR1 GTSNPN, CDR2 SVGIG (reference sequence). V lost 2 bases, J lost 1 base, and 18 bases stayed unmatched. The CDR3 loop spans 19 amino acids. This chain's CDR3 is CAWSWAGGSYGEGTDTQYF. In DNA form, the CDR3 reads TGTGCCTGGAGTTGGGCAGGGGGTTCCTATGGCGAAGGCACAGATACGCAGTATTTT.

The rearrangement uses TRBV7-2 and TRBJ2-1, with TRBD2 matching 9 bases. This CDR3 has 15 residues. V dropped 2 bases and J dropped 4; count of bases not matched to a gene: 3. Per germline, CDR1 SGHTA and CDR2 FQGNSA. DNA for the CDR3: TGTGCCAGCAGCTTATCCGCGGGAGGGTACAATGAGCAGTTCTTC. Translation gives CASSLSAGGYNEQFF.

This clonotype showed up just a few times. The rearrangement links TRBV28 to TRBJ1-6; 7 bases agree with TRBD1. Germline assignment: CDR1 MDHEN and CDR2 SYDVKM. This CDR3 comprises 14 residues. The V gene end was trimmed by 2 bases and the J gene end by 12 bases; junction bases not matched to a gene: 7. The CDR3 DNA sequence: TGTGCCAGCAGTTTAAGGGACAGTGGGATACCCCTCCACTTT. Its protein is CASSLRDSGIPLHF.

The rearrangement joins TRBV4-1 to TRBJ2-1, with 7 bases aligning to TRBD1. CDR3 length equals 14 residues. Unmatched junction bases numbered 1, after V lost 1 base and J lost 4 bases. Looked up from germline, CDR1 is MGHRA and CDR2 is YSYEKL. The CDR3 DNA reads TGCGCCAGCAGCCAAGTGACAGGGTACAATGAGCAGTTCTTC. Protein: CASSQVTGYNEQFF.

The sample holds a few counts of this clonotype. The rearrangement links TRBV6-6 to TRBJ2-3, with TRBD1 matching 9 bases. The CDR3 runs to 15 residues. Looked up from germline, CDR1 is MNHNY and CDR2 is SVGAGI (reference sequence). Trimming took 6 bases from V and 0 from J; bases not matched to a gene: 4. The CDR3 DNA reads as TGTGCCAGCAGCAACGGACAGGGGAGCACAGATACGCAGTATTTT. As protein: CASSNGQGSTDTQYF.

This chain uses TRBV7-6 with TRBJ1-6; D is perhaps TRBD1 (5 bases). The length of the CDR3 is 15 residues. Per the germline V gene, CDR1 is SGHVS and CDR2 is FNYEAQ. Deletions cut 5 bases from V and 6 bases from J, with 14 bases between. CDR3 residues: CASSPRDWGNSPLHF. Here the CDR3 DNA reads TGTGCCAGCAGCCCCCGGGACTGGGGTAATTCACCCCTCCACTTT.

There are a few counts of this clonotype. V gene TRBV20-1 combines with J gene TRBJ2-1; D is perhaps TRBD1 or TRBD2 (5 bases each). V was clipped by 3 bases and J by 4 bases, with 28 bases between them. In germline, CDR1 is DFQATT, CDR2 SNEGSKA (reference sequence). The CDR3 contains 19 residues. The CDR3 nucleotides read TGCAGTGCTAGTAAGTCAACGGTCATGGGACCAGAAAGTTACAATGAGCAGTTCTTC. Translated, it gives CSASKSTVMGPESYNEQFF.

The chain links TRBV9 to TRBJ2-5, with D hard to call. The V gene's germline CDR1 is SGDLS and CDR2 YYNGEE. This CDR3 comprises 15 residues. V was trimmed by 0 bases and J by 7 bases, leaving 16 bases between them. CDR3 coding DNA: TGTGCCAGCAGCGTAGAACATGGGTTGCGCGGGACCCAGTACTTC. It specifies CASSVEHGLRGTQYF. Full variable domain (outside the CDR3, taken from reference TRBV9 and TRBJ2-5): DSGVTQTPKHLITATGQRVTLRCSPRSGDLSVYWYQQSLDQGLQFLIQYYNGEERAKGNILERFSAQQFPDLHSELNLSSLELGDSALYFCASSVEHGLRGTQYFGPGTRLLVL.

This chain uses TRBV15 with TRBJ2-7, with TRBD1 as a possible D gene (6 bases). The CDR3 spans 16 residues. Trimming shortened V by 5 bases and J by 0 bases, and 17 bases separated the two germline ends. The germline V gene encodes CDR1 LNHNV and CDR2 YYDKDF (reference sequence). This CDR3 reads CATSDIGGVSSYEQYF. In DNA form, the CDR3 reads TGTGCCACCAGCGATATAGGGGGAGTCAGCTCCTACGAGCAGTACTTC.

CDR3 in DNA: TGCAGCGTTCGGACAGGGATCACCGGGGAGCTGTTTTTT. Residues: CSVRTGITGELFF. J is TRBJ2-2 and V is TRBV29-1, with 8 positions matching TRBD1. V lost 5 bases, J lost 4 bases, and 3 bases stayed unmatched. The CDR3 has 13 residues. Germline-derived CDR1 and CDR2 are SQVTM and ANQGSEA.

The CDR3 loop reads CASSVTGGRAGSPLHF. In DNA form, the CDR3 reads TGTGCCAGCAGTGTAACCGGGGGCAGGGCGGGTTCACCCCTCCACTTT. The chain is built from TRBV12-3 or TRBV12-4 and TRBJ1-6; D is possibly TRBD1 (6 bases). The CDR3 sequence is 16 residues long. V was cut by 5 bases and J by 9 bases, with 20 bases left in between.

The chain combines TRBV18 with TRBJ1-5; D ambiguous. V was clipped by 2 bases and J by 2 bases, with 10 bases between them. The CDR3 runs 15 residues. Germline V CDR1 and CDR2: KGHSH, LQKENI. For the CDR3, the DNA is TGTGCCAGCTCACCAGAGCGGGCTGGCAATCAGCCCCAGCATTTT. Protein: CASSPERAGNQPQHF.

This clonotype was detected only a few times. The V gene is TRBV5-1, the J gene TRBJ2-3; D is undetermined. V was pared by 8 bases and J by 0 bases, with 7 bases between. The CDR3 loop spans 12 amino acids. Per germline, CDR1 SGHRS and CDR2 YFSETQ. The chain's CDR3 is CASGPSTDTQYF. CDR3 DNA sequence: TGCGCCAGTGGACCTAGCACAGATACGCAGTATTTT.